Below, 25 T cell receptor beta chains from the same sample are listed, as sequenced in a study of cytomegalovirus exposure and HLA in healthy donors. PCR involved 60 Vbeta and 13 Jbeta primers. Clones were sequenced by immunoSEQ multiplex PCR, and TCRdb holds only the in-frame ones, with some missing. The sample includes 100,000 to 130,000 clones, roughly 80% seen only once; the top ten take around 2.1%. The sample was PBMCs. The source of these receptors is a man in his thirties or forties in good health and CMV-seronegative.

CDR3 coding DNA: TGTGCCAGCAGCTTAGACGCGGGGTTGGAGCAGTACTTC. The encoded protein is CASSLDAGLEQYF. This chain connects TRBV7-8 to TRBJ2-7, with a tentative D call TRBD2 (6 bases). Trimming shortened V by 1 base and J by 7 bases, and 11 bases separated the two germline ends. The CDR3 covers 13 residues. Germline loops: CDR1 SGHVS, CDR2 FQNEAQ.

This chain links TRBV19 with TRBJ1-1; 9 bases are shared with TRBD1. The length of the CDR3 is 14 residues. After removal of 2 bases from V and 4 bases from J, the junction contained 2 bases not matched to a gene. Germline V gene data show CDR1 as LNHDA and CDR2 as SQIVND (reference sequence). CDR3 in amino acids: CASSISTGGTEAFF. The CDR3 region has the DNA TGTGCCAGTAGTATATCGACAGGGGGCACTGAAGCTTTCTTT. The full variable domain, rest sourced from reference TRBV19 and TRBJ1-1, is DGGITQSPKYLFRKEGQNVTLSCEQNLNHDAMYWYRQDPGQGLRLIYYSQIVNDFQKGDIAEGYSVSREKKESFPLTVTSAQKNPTAFYLCASSISTGGTEAFFGQGTRLTVV.

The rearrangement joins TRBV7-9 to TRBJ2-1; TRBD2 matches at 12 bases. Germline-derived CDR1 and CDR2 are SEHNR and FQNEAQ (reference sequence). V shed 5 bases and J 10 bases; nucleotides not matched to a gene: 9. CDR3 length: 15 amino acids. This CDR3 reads CASSNRLAGVGEQFF. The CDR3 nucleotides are TGTGCCAGCAGCAACCGACTAGCGGGAGTCGGGGAGCAGTTCTTC.

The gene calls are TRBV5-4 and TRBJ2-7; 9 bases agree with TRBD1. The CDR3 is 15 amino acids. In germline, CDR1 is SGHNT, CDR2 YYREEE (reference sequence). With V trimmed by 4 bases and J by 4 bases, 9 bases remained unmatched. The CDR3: CASSPEQGALYEQYF. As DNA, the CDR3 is TGTGCCAGCAGCCCCGAACAGGGGGCGCTTTACGAGCAGTACTTC. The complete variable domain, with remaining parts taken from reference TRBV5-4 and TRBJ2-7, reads ETGVTQSPTHLIKTRGQQVTLRCSSQSGHNTVSWYQQALGQGPQFIFQYYREEENGRGNFPPRFSGLQFPNYSSELNVNALELDDSALYLCASSPEQGALYEQYFGPGTRLTVT.

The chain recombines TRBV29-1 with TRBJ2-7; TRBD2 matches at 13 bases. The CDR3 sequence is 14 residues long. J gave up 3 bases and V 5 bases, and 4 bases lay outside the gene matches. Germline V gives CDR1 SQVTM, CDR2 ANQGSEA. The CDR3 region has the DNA TGCAGCGTTCGGACTAGCGGGAGTCTCTACGAGCAGTACTTC. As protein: CSVRTSGSLYEQYF.

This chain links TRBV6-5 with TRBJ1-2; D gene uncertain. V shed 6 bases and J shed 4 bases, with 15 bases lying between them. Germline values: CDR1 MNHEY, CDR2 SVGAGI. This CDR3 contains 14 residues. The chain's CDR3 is CASSPAVGAYGYTF. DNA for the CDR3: TGTGCCAGCAGCCCAGCGGTAGGTGCCTATGGCTACACCTTC.

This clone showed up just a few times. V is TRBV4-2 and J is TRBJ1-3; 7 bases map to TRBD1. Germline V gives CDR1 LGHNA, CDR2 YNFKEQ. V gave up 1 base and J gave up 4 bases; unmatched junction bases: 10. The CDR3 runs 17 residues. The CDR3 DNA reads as TGTGCCAGCAGCCAAGGGGAGGAGGGGGCAATGGGAAACACCATATATTTT. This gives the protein CASSQGEEGAMGNTIYF.

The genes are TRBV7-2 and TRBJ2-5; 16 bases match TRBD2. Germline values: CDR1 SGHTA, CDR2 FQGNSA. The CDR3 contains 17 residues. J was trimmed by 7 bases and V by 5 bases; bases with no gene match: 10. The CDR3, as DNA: TGTGCCAGCAGCCCACCGGGACTAGCGGGAGGGCCTGGGACCCAGTACTTC. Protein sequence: CASSPPGLAGGPGTQYF.

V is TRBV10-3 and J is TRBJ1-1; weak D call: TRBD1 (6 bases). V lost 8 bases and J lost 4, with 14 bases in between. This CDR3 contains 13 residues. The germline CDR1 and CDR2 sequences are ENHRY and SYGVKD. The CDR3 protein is CAISQGPGTEAFF. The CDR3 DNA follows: TGTGCCATCTCTCAGGGGCCCGGCACTGAAGCTTTCTTT.

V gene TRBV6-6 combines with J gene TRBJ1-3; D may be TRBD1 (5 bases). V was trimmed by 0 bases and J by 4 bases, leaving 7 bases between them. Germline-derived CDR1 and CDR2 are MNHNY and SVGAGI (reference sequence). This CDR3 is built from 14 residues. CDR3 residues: CASSYSGEGNTIYF. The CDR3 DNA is TGTGCCAGCAGTTACTCAGGGGAAGGAAACACCATATATTTT.

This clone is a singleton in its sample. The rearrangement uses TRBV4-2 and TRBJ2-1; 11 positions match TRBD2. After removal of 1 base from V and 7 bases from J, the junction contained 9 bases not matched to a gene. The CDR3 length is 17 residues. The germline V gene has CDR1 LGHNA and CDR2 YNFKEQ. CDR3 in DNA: TGTGCCAGCAGCCAAGTCCAGGTAGCGGGAGGGGGGAATGAGCAGTTCTTC. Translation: CASSQVQVAGGGNEQFF.

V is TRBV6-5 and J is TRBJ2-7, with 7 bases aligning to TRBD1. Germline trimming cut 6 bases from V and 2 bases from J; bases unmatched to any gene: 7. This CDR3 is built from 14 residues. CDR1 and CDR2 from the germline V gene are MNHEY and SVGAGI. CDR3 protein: CASRIEQGTYEQYF. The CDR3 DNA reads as TGTGCCAGCAGGATAGAACAGGGGACCTACGAGCAGTACTTC.

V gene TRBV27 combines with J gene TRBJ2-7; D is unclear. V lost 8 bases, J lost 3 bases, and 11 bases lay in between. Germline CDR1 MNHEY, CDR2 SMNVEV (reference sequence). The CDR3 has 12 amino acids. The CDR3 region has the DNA TGTGCCAGCGTGGGCTCCCTCTACGAGCAGTACTTC. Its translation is CASVGSLYEQYF.

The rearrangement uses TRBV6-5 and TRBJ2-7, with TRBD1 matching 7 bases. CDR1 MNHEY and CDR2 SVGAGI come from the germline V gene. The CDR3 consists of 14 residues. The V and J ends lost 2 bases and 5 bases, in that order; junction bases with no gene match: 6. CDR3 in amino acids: CASSYRGRDHEQYF. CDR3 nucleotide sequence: TGTGCCAGCAGTTACAGGGGGCGCGACCACGAGCAGTACTTC.

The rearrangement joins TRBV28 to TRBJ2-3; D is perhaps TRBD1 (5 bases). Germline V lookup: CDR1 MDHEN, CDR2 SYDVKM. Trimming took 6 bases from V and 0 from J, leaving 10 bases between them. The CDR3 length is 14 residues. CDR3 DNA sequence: TGTGCCAGCAGCCCTGGACATAGCACAGATACGCAGTATTTT. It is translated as CASSPGHSTDTQYF. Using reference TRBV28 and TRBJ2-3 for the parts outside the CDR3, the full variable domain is DVKVTQSSRYLVKRTGEKVFLECVQDMDHENMFWYRQDPGLGLRLIYFSYDVKMKEKGDIPEGYSVSREKKERFSLILESASTNQTSMYLCASSPGHSTDTQYFGPGTRLTVL.

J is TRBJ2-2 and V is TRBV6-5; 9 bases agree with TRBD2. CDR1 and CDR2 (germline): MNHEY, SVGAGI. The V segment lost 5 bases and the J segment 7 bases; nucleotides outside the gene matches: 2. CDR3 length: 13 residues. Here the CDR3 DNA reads TGTGCCAGCAGTCAACTAGCGGGCGGGGAGCTGTTTTTT. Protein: CASSQLAGGELFF.

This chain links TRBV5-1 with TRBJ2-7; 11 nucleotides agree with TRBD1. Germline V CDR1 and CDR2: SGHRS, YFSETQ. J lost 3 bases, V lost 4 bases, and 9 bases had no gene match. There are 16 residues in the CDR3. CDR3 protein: CASSPSPGTGGYEQYF. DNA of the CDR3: TGCGCCAGCAGCCCCTCCCCCGGGACAGGGGGCTACGAGCAGTACTTC.

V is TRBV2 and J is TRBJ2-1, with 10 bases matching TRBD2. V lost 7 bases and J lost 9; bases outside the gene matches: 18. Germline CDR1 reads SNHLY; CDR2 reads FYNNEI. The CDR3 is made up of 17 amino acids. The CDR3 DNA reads TGTGCCAGCAATCTTATCACGGCTAGCGGGAGATCGGGTGAGCAGTTCTTC. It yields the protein CASNLITASGRSGEQFF. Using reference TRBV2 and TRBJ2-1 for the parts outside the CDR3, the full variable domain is EPEVTQTPSHQVTQMGQEVILRCVPISNHLYFYWYRQILGQKVEFLVSFYNNEISEKSEIFDDQFSVERPDGSNFTLKIRSTKLEDSAMYFCASNLITASGRSGEQFFGPGTRLTVL.

CDR3 nucleotide sequence: TGCGCCAGCAGTGAGTTCGGGAAGGGTAGCACAGATACGCAGTATTTT. It encodes CASSEFGKGSTDTQYF. The chain has TRBV10-2 and TRBJ2-3; D perhaps matches TRBD2 (5 bases). The germline V and J ends were trimmed by 1 base and 0 bases, with 11 bases remaining between them. The CDR3 has 16 amino acids. The germline V gene encodes CDR1 WSHSY and CDR2 SAAADI.

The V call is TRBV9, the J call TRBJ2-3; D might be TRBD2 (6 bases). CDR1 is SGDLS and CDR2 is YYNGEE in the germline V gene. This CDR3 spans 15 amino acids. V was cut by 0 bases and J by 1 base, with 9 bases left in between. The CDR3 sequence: CASSVAPSGTDTQYF. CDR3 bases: TGTGCCAGCAGCGTAGCGCCTAGCGGCACAGATACGCAGTATTTT.

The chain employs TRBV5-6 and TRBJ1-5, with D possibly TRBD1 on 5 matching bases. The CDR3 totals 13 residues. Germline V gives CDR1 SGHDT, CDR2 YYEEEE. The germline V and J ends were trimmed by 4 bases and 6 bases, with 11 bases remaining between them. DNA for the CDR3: TGTGCCAGCAGCCCAGGGTTAGGTCAGCCCCAGCATTTT. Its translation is CASSPGLGQPQHF.

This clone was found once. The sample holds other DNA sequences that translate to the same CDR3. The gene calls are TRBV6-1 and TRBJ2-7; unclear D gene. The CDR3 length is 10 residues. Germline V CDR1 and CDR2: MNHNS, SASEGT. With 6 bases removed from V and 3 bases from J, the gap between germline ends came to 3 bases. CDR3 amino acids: CASRRYEQYF. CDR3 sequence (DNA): TGTGCCAGCAGGCGCTACGAGCAGTACTTC.

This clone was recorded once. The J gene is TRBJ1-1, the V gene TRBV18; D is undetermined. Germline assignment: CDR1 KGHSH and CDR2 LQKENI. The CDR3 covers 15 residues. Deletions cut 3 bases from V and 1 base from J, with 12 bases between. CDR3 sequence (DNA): TGTGCCAGCTCACCCGCTGGGCGGGGGAACACTGAAGCTTTCTTT. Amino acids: CASSPAGRGNTEAFF.

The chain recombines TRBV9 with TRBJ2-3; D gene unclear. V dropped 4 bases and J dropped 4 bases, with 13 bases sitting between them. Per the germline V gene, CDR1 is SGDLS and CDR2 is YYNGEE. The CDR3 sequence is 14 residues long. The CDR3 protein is CASSQYEAPDTQYF. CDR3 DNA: TGTGCCAGCAGCCAGTATGAGGCCCCAGATACGCAGTATTTT.

This CDR3 is CASRLGQGYGYTF. As DNA, the CDR3 is TGTGCCAGCAGACTTGGACAGGGCTATGGCTACACCTTC. V and J are TRBV28 and TRBJ1-2, with TRBD1 matching 8 bases. The CDR3 spans 13 residues. The germline V gene encodes CDR1 MDHEN and CDR2 SYDVKM. The trim removed 6 bases at V and 4 bases at J, leaving 4 bases unmatched.